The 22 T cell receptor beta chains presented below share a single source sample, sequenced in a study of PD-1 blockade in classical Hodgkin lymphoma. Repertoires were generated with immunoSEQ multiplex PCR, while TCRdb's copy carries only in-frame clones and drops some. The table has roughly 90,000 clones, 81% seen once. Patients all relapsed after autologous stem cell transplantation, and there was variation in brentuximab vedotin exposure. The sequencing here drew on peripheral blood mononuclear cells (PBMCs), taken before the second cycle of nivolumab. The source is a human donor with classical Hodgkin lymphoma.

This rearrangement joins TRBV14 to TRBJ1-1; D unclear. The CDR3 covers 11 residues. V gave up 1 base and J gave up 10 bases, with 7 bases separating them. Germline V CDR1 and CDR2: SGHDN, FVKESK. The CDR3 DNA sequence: TGTGCCAGCAGCCAAGCCGGCCCAGCTTTCTTT. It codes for CASSQAGPAFF.

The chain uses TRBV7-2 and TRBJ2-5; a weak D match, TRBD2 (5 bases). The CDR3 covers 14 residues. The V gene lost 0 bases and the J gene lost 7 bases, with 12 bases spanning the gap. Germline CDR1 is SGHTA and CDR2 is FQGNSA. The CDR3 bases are TGTGCCAGCAGCTTAGCGGGAGAGGTGGGGACCCAGTACTTC. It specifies CASSLAGEVGTQYF.

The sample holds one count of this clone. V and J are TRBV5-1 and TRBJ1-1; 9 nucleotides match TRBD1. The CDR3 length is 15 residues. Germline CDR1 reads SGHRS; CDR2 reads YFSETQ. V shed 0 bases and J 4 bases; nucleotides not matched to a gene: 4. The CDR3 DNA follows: TGCGCCAGCAGCTTGGACGGGACAGGGATCACTGAAGCTTTCTTT. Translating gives CASSLDGTGITEAFF.

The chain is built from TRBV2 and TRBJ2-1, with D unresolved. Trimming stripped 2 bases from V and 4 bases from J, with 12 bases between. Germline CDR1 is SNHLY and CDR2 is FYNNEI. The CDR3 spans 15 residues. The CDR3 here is CASSEMAEPYNEQFF. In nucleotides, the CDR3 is TGTGCCAGCAGTGAAATGGCGGAACCTTACAATGAGCAGTTCTTC.

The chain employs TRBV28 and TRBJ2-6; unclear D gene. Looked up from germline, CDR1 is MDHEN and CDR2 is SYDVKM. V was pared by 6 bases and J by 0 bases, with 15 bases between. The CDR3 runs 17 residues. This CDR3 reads CASRGYAFLSGANVLTF. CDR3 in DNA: TGTGCCAGCAGGGGATACGCTTTTCTCTCTGGGGCCAACGTCCTGACTTTC. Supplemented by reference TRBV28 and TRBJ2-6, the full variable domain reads DVKVTQSSRYLVKRTGEKVFLECVQDMDHENMFWYRQDPGLGLRLIYFSYDVKMKEKGDIPEGYSVSREKKERFSLILESASTNQTSMYLCASRGYAFLSGANVLTFGAGSRLTVL.

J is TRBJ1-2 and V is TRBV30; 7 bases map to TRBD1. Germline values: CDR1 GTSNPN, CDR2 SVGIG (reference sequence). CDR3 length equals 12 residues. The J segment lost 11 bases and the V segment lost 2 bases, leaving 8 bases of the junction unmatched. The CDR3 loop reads CAWSPPTGAYTF. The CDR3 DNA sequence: TGTGCCTGGAGTCCTCCTACAGGGGCTTACACCTTC.

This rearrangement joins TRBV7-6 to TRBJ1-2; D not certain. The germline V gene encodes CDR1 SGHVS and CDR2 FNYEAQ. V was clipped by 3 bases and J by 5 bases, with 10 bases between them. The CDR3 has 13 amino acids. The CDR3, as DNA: TGTGCCAGCAGCTTGGGTGAAGGGTATGGCTACACCTTC. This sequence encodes CASSLGEGYGYTF.

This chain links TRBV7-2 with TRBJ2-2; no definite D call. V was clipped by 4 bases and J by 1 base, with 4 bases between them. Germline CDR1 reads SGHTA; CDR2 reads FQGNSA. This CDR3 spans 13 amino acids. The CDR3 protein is CASSYKNTGELFF. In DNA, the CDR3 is TGTGCCAGCAGCTACAAGAACACCGGGGAGCTGTTTTTT.

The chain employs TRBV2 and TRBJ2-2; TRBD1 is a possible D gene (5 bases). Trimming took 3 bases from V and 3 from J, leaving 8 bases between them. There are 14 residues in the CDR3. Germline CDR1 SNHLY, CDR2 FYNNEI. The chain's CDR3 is CASSDQGHTGELFF. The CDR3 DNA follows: TGTGCCAGCAGTGATCAGGGTCACACCGGGGAGCTGTTTTTT. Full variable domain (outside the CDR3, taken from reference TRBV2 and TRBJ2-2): EPEVTQTPSHQVTQMGQEVILRCVPISNHLYFYWYRQILGQKVEFLVSFYNNEISEKSEIFDDQFSVERPDGSNFTLKIRSTKLEDSAMYFCASSDQGHTGELFFGEGSRLTVL.

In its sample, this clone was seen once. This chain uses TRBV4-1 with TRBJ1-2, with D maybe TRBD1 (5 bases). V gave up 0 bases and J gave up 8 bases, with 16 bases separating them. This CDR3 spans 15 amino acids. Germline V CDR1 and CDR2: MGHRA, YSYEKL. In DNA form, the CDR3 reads TGCGCCAGCAGCCAAGATAAAATGGGCAGGGAGGGCTACACCTTC. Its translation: CASSQDKMGREGYTF.

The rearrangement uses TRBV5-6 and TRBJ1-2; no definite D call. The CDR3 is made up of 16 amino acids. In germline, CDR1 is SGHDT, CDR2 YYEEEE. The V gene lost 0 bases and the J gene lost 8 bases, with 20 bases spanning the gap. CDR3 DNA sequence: TGTGCCAGCAGCTTGGTAGGCGGGAGCTCCGAGACGGGCTACACCTTC. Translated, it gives CASSLVGGSSETGYTF.

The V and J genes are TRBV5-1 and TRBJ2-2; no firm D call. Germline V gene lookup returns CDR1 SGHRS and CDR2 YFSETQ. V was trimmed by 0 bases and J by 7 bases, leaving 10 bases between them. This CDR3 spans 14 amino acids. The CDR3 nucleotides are TGCGCCAGCAGCTTGGAGGTGGACGGCGGGGAGCTGTTTTTT. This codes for CASSLEVDGGELFF. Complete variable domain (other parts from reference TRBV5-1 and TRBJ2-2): KAGVTQTPRYLIKTRGQQVTLSCSPISGHRSVSWYQQTPGQGLQFLFEYFSETQRNKGNFPGRFSGRQFSNSRSEMNVSTLELGDSALYLCASSLEVDGGELFFGEGSRLTVL.

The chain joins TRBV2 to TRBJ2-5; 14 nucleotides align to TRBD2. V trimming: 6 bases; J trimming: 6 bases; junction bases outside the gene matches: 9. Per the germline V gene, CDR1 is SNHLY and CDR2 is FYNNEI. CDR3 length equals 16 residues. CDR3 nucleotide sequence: TGTGCCAGCAGCGCAAGACTAGCGGGAGGGGTGAAGACCCAGTACTTC. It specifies CASSARLAGGVKTQYF.

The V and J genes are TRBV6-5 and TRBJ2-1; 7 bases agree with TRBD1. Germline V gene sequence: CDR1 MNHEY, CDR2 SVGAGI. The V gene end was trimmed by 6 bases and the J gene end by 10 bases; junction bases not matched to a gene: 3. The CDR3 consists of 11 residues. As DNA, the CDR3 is TGTGCCAGCAGACGGGACAGAGAGCAGTTCTTC. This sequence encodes CASRRDREQFF.

The CDR3 loop is CASRFSDTQYF. CDR3 DNA: TGCGCCAGCCGGTTTTCAGATACGCAGTATTTT. The chain combines TRBV10-2 with TRBJ2-3; D unresolved. V dropped 8 bases and J dropped 4 bases, with 7 bases sitting between them. The CDR3 has 11 residues. Germline-derived CDR1 and CDR2 are WSHSY and SAAADI.

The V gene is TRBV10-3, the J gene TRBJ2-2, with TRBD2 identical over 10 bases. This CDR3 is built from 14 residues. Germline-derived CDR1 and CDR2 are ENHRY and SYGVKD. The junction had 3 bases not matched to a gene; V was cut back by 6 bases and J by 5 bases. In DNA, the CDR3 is TGTGCCATCAGCGCGACTAGCGGGACCGGGGAGCTGTTTTTT. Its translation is CAISATSGTGELFF.

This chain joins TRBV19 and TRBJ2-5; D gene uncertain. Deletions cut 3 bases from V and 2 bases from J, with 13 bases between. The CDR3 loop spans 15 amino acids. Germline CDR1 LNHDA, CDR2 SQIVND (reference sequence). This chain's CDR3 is CASSMSLLLQETQYF. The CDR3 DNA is TGTGCCAGTAGTATGAGTCTCCTACTACAAGAGACCCAGTACTTC. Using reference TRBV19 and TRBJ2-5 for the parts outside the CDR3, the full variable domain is DGGITQSPKYLFRKEGQNVTLSCEQNLNHDAMYWYRQDPGQGLRLIYYSQIVNDFQKGDIAEGYSVSREKKESFPLTVTSAQKNPTAFYLCASSMSLLLQETQYFGPGTRLLVL.

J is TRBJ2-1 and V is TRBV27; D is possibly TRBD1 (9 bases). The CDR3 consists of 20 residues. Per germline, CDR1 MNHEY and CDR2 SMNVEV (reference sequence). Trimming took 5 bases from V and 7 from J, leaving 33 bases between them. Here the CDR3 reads CASSRYSRDREREGENEQFF. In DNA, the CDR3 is TGTGCCAGCAGTCGATACAGCCGGGACAGGGAACGGGAGGGAGAGAATGAGCAGTTCTTC.

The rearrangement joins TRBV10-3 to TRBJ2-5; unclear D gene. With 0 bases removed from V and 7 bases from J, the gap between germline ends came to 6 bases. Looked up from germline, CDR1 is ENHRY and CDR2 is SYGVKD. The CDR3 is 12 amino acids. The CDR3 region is CAISESPRTQYF. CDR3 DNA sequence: TGTGCCATCAGTGAGTCGCCTCGGACCCAGTACTTC.

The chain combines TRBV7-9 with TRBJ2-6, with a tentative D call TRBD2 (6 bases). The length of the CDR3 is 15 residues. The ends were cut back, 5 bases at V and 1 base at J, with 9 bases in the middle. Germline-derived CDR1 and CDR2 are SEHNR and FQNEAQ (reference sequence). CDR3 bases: TGTGCCAGCAGCGGAGGGAGTTCTGGGGCCAACGTCCTGACTTTC. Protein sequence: CASSGGSSGANVLTF.

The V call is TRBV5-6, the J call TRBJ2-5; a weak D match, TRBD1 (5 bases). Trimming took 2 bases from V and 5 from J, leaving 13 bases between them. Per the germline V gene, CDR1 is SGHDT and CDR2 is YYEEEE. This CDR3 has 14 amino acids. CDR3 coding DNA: TGTGCCAGCAGCTTTTTCAGGGTGGTCGAGACCCAGTACTTC. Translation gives CASSFFRVVETQYF.

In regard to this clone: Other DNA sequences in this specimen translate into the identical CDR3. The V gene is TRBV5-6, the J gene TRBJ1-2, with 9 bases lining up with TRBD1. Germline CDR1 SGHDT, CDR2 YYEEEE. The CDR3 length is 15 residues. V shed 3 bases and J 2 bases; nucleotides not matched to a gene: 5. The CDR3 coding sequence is TGTGCCAGCAGCTCGGGACAGGGACGCAACTATGGCTACACCTTC. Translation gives CASSSGQGRNYGYTF.